The T cell receptor (beta chain) described here comes from a study of CD8 T cells in Susac syndrome (dated by TCRdb to between 2018 and 2020). With respect to the entire study: Whether CD8+ T cell activation and differentiation in Susac syndrome was antigen driven was tested using repertoire sequencing. CD8+ T cell repertoire clonality was compared between more than 9 healthy donors, around 14 Susac syndrome patients and 15 multiple sclerosis patients.

Peripheral blood CD8+ and CD4+ T cells from healthy donors, Susac syndrome patients and multiple sclerosis patients were profiled by high-throughput TCR beta sequencing. Healthy donors were included as age- and sex-matched controls. Bulk CD8+ and CD4+ T cells were purified by magnetic negative isolation, whereas CD8+ TEMRA cells were enriched by FACS. Blood was drawn into EDTA tubes, processed within 24 hours, and PBMCs were isolated by density gradient centrifugation. PBMCs intended for TCR sequencing were cryopreserved in liquid nitrogen and were subsequently thawed in a 37 degrees C water bath. The sorted or isolated CD4+, CD8+ and CD8+ TEMRA cells had a purity of 90% or higher. Study-level results and caveats: The TCR sequencing and HLA analysis was acknowledged to have included a relatively small number of individuals.

V and J are truncated by 0 bases and 8 bases respectively, leaving an intervening sequence of 4 bases. Its CDR3 holds 11 amino acids, cysteine through phenylalanine. The kept DNA is CDR3 alone, 33 bases in frame from the first base. The germline V gene sets CDR1 to MGHRA and CDR2 to YSYEKL. In regard to this clonotype: Its antigen specificity is not known. Base qualities are not at hand, and no much larger clone is one base apart.

RNA was extracted using the RNeasy kit, and roughly 0.5 to 1 microgram was reverse transcribed with random hexamers. The immunoSEQ multiplex PCR assay, which covers 54 Vbeta and 13 Jbeta segments, was used to amplify TCR beta CDR3 regions. To correct PCR amplification bias, a synthetic template baseline was used for both primer optimization and computational correction. Concerning the study's data processing: Reads were annotated to V, D and J genes according to IMGT and were analyzed with immunoSEQ Analyzer, with only productive sequences retained. Clonality was computed as one minus Shannon entropy normalized by log2 of the number of productive unique sequences. Public and private clones were assessed among the 100 most prevalent clones of each patient and control. A clone was defined as Susac-specific if it was absent from the healthy and MS cohorts, from about a thousand published viral clones and from other ImmuneACCESS disease sequences. TCRdb's own reprocessing of the public reads used fastp at Q25 and MiXCR and kept productive beta chains. A single entry per CDR3 protein holds the most common genes and DNA from its merged rows. The V and J calls reflect TCRdb's pipeline rather than the authors' work. The sample yields fewer than 70,000 distinct CDR3 sequences; 85% to 95% were counted once. Of the sample, roughly 0.24% is held by the ten largest clones.

The TCR was taken from a human donor in good health. The sequencing input was CD8+ T cells from PBMCs. In this chain, TRBV4-1 is recombined with TRBJ1-2, with an unclear D gene assignment. The CDR3 region has the sequence CASSQEYGYTF. The base sequence is TGCGCCAGCAGCCAAGAATACGGCTACACCTTC.